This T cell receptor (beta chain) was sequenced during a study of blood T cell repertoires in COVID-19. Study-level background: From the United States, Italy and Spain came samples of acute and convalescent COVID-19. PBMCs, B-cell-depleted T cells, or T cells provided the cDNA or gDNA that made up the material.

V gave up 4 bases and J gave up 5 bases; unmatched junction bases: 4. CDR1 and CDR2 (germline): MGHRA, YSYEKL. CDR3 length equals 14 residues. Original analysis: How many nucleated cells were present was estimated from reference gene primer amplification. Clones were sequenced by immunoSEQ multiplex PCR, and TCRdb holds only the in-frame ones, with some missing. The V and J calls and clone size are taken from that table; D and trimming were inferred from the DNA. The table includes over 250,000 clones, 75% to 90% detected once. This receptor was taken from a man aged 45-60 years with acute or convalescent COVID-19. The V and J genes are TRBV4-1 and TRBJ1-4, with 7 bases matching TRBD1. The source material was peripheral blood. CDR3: CASSPGTANEKLFF. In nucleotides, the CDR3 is TGCGCCAGCAGCCCCGGGACAGCAAATGAAAAACTGTTTTTT.